Ten or more counts support the clone carrying this T cell receptor (beta chain). Its target is unknown. Individual cDNA molecules each carried unique molecular identifiers attached by the library. TCRdb ran MiXCR on the RACE reads and lists one entry per CDR3 protein. The sample yields about 380,000 distinct CDR3 sequences, 4.8% seen once. Time point reported: patch test 1, 2 weeks after DPC sensitization. Treatment denoted: therapeutic diphenylcyclopropenone sensitization with weekly scalp DPC. Germline assignment: CDR1 WSHSY and CDR2 SAAADI. With 2 bases removed from V and 2 bases from J, the gap between germline ends came to 1 base. The CDR3 loop spans 12 amino acids. The sample is drawn from a study of human T cells and chemical hapten exposure. For the study at large: The study sensitized with 2% DPC on a 2 cm by 2 cm patch of upper inner arm skin.

Broader study findings: With patch test score, the counts of PT1 expanded TCRs showed a positive correlation.

The V and J genes are TRBV10-2 and TRBJ1-5; no clear D. The TCR sequence derives from a woman between 50 and 59 years old with alopecia areata. Some clones in this sample may be carry-over from other donors' samples. The sequenced sample was whole blood, obtained in connection with sensitization to the hapten diphenylcyclopropenone (DPC). CDR3 loop: CASSERNQPQHF. DNA for the CDR3: TGCGCCAGCAGTGAGCGCAATCAGCCCCAGCATTTT.